This entry features one T cell receptor (beta chain) sequence. These data come from a study of blood T cells in healthy people across ages. Next came a second PCR, run for about 7 to 12 cycles, which used a sample-barcoded 5' primer along with a J-beta primer mix. TCRdb passed the 5' RACE reads through MiXCR, listing each CDR3 protein once. The repertoire holds about 1.4 million distinct CDR3 sequences, with around 59% as singletons. The V end was cut by 6 bases, the J end by 10 bases, with 19 bases between. CDR1 and CDR2 (germline): MDHEN, SYDVKM. This CDR3 region has 15 residues. The chain employs TRBV28 and TRBJ1-6; a possible D gene is TRBD1 (6 bases). The sequence came from a man younger than 30 in good health. Sequencing used blood. The CDR3 here is CASSLPRGIASPLHF. CDR3 sequence (DNA): TGTGCCAGCAGCCTGCCAAGGGGGATCGCGTCACCCCTCCACTTT.